The rows below give T cell receptor beta chains drawn from one sample of a study of cytomegalovirus exposure and HLA in healthy donors. The repertoire was sequenced with immunoSEQ multiplex PCR; TCRdb's copy has only in-frame clones and lacks some. Here the sample spans roughly 120,000 clones, 80% to 90% being singletons. The sample consisted of PBMCs. These receptors were taken from a male donor in good health and CMV-seropositive. Each CDR3 is given with its conserved first and last residue. D genes are given only for firm matches. A clone size is listed for some rows: how often the clone was seen (once, few, many), or a class if it is expanded.

abundance,j_gene,d_gene,v_gene,CDR3nt,CDR3aa
-,TRBJ2-1,TRBD2,TRBV7-9,TGCGCCAGCAGCTCGACGACTAGCGGAGGGAGCTCCTACAATGAGCAGTTCTTC,CASSSTTSGGSSYNEQFF
-,TRBJ2-3,TRBD2,TRBV7-8,TGTGCCAGCAGCTTACTGGGGCCGGGTCGGGGACTAGCGGCCACAGATACGCAGTATTTT,CASSLLGPGRGLAATDTQYF
-,TRBJ2-2,-,TRBV11-1,TGTGCCAGCAGCTTTGTATCCGGGGAGCTGTTTTTT,CASSFVSGELFF
once,TRBJ2-5,-,TRBV6-6,TGTGCCAGCACCTTCCTGGGGGGGGCCCAAGAGACCCAGTACTTC,CASTFLGGAQETQYF
-,TRBJ2-5,-,TRBV30,TGTGCCTGGAGTGTACCCGGGTTTGATTGGGAGACCCAGTACTTC,CAWSVPGFDWETQYF
-,TRBJ2-5,-,TRBV10-3,TGTGCCATCGGGCGCCAGGGGCGTGGAGAGACCCAGTACTTC,CAIGRQGRGETQYF
-,TRBJ1-5,-,TRBV2,TGTGCCAGCAGGGAACGGGACAAAAACTACAATCAGCCCCAGCATTTT,CASRERDKNYNQPQHF
-,TRBJ2-3,TRBD2,TRBV27,TGTGCCAGTCGTTTAGCGGGAGCAGATACGCAGTATTTT,CASRLAGADTQYF
-,TRBJ2-7,-,TRBV5-1,TGCGCCAGCAGCTTGGATATGGGATCGGGGGAGCAGTACTTC,CASSLDMGSGEQYF
-,TRBJ2-2,-,TRBV28,TGTGCCACAGCCGAGGGCGGCACCGGGGAGCTGTTTTTT,CATAEGGTGELFF
-,TRBJ2-1,TRBD2,TRBV7-3,TGTGCCAGCAGCTTCCAATCAGGACTAGCGGGAGGGTACAATGAGCAGTTCTTC,CASSFQSGLAGGYNEQFF
few,TRBJ2-1,TRBD2,TRBV7-8,TGTGCCAGCAGCTCCACCATAGGTGGCGGGAGGGCCGGGAATGAGCAGTTCTTC,CASSSTIGGGRAGNEQFF
once,TRBJ1-5,TRBD1,TRBV2,TGTGCCAGCAGTAAGACAGGGGGTGGCCAGCCCCAGCATTTT,CASSKTGGGQPQHF
-,TRBJ2-7,-,TRBV11-2,TGTGCCAGCAACAGTCGGGACACCTACGAGCAGTACTTC,CASNSRDTYEQYF
-,TRBJ1-5,TRBD1,TRBV5-8,TGTGCCAGCAGCAGGGGGCTCGGGTTTTTACAGAGCAATCAGCCCCAGCATTTT,CASSRGLGFLQSNQPQHF
-,TRBJ2-5,-,TRBV10-3,TGTGCCGTCAGTGCTCGGGAGACGGGGAGCCAGTACTTC,CAVSARETGSQYF
few,TRBJ2-1,-,TRBV7-2,TGTGCCAGCAGCTTATTAGGGCAGGGCGGCAACAATGAGCAGTTCTTC,CASSLLGQGGNNEQFF
-,TRBJ2-7,TRBD1,TRBV11-2,TGTGCCAGCAGCTTACGGACAGGGGCCTACGAGCAGTACTTC,CASSLRTGAYEQYF
-,TRBJ2-6,-,TRBV5-4,TGTGCCAGCAGACCCCAGGGCTCTGGGGCCAACGTCCTGACTTTC,CASRPQGSGANVLTF
-,TRBJ2-7,TRBD2,TRBV4-1,TGCGCCAGCAGCCAAGAAAAGGGGACTAGCGGAAATTACGAGCAGTACTTC,CASSQEKGTSGNYEQYF
-,TRBJ2-3,-,TRBV9,TGTGCCAGCAGCGTAGGCGGGGCAAGCACAGATACGCAGTATTTT,CASSVGGASTDTQYF
-,TRBJ1-2,-,TRBV5-4,TGTGCCAGCAGCCCCCGGACAGAATATGGCTACACCTTC,CASSPRTEYGYTF
-,TRBJ1-5,-,TRBV2,TGTGCCAGCAGTGAGACTAGTAGCAATCAGCCCCAGCATTTT,CASSETSSNQPQHF
-,TRBJ2-1,TRBD2,TRBV9,TGTGCCAGCAGCCCCGGGACTAGTCTTAGGTCTGAGCAGTTCTTC,CASSPGTSLRSEQFF
-,TRBJ2-2,-,TRBV28,TGTGCCAGCAGTGCAGGTCCTGGCGGGGAGCTGTTTTTT,CASSAGPGGELFF
-,TRBJ1-5,TRBD1,TRBV10-3,TGTGCCATCAGTGAGACGTCACAGGGGTTCGGGCCCCAGCATTTT,CAISETSQGFGPQHF
-,TRBJ2-5,-,TRBV5-1,TGCGCCAGCAGCTTGATGACTACTCGTGGTCAAGAGACCCAGTACTTC,CASSLMTTRGQETQYF
-,TRBJ2-7,TRBD1,TRBV7-2,TGTGCCAGCAGCTACTCCCGGGACAGACAGTACTTC,CASSYSRDRQYF